The rows below give T cell receptor beta chains drawn from one sample of a study of OX40 agonist ivuxolimab in advanced cancers. Measured with immunoSEQ multiplex PCR; TCRdb has only the in-frame clones, and not every one. Of roughly 63,000 clones detected, 89% appear once; the ten largest clones hold about 12%. Specimen: CD4+ or CD8+ T cells sorted from blood, collected in a trial of the OX40 agonist ivuxolimab. The receptors stem from an adult with an advanced solid tumor such as melanoma, head and neck, liver or kidney cancer. Each CDR3 is given with its conserved first and last residue. The D gene is left open where the match is weak. Rows may omit the clone size; those that give it use once, few, many or a size class.

J	length	D	V	size	DNA	CDR3
TRBJ2-5	16	NA	TRBV7-9	NA	TGTGCCAGCAGCCCCGAGGCCGGGCGGGTCCGAGAGACCCAGTACTTC	CASSPEAGRVRETQYF
TRBJ1-1	15	NA	TRBV13	few	TGTGCCAGCAGGACCCGTGGGGGCATGAACACTGAAGCTTTCTTT	CASRTRGGMNTEAFF
TRBJ2-3	16	NA	TRBV18	NA	TGTGCCAGCTCACCAGAGTGGACTGGGAGCACAGATACGCAGTATTTT	CASSPEWTGSTDTQYF
TRBJ1-6	15	NA	TRBV11-2	NA	TGTGCCAGCAGCTTAGCCTACAGGGAACATTCACCCCTCCACTTT	CASSLAYREHSPLHF
TRBJ2-7	12	TRBD2	TRBV6-5	NA	TGTGCCAGCAGTTCCGGGACTAACGAGCAGTACTTC	CASSSGTNEQYF
TRBJ2-1	12	NA	TRBV30	NA	TGTGCCTGGAGTGTTAGCCTAGTAGAGCAGTTCTTC	CAWSVSLVEQFF
TRBJ1-5	13	NA	TRBV5-4	NA	TGTGCCAGCAGCTCCGGGGGTAATCAGCCCCAGCATTTT	CASSSGGNQPQHF
TRBJ2-5	18	TRBD2	TRBV2	NA	TGTGCCAGCAGTGTCCCCGACACTAGCGGGGGTTTACAAGAGACCCAGTACTTC	CASSVPDTSGGLQETQYF
TRBJ2-7	15	TRBD1	TRBV6-5	NA	TGTGCCAGCAGTGCAATGACAGGGGGCGTCTACGAGCAGTACTTC	CASSAMTGGVYEQYF
TRBJ1-4	12	NA	TRBV9	NA	TGTGCCAGCAGCGGACAAAATGAAAAACTGTTTTTT	CASSGQNEKLFF
TRBJ2-7	14	TRBD2	TRBV11-2	NA	TGTGCCAGCAGCTTAAGACTAGCGGATTACGAGCAGTACTTC	CASSLRLADYEQYF
TRBJ2-1	17	NA	TRBV2	NA	TGTGCCAGCAGTGAAGCGTTAGGCTTTGGGGTATACAATGAGCAGTTCTTC	CASSEALGFGVYNEQFF
TRBJ2-2	15	NA	TRBV7-8	NA	TGTGCCAGCAGCTTCTCCCCCACAGGCACCGGGGAGCTGTTTTTT	CASSFSPTGTGELFF
TRBJ2-3	13	NA	TRBV7-8	NA	TGTGCCAGCAGCTTACTCGGTGGGGATACGCAGTATTTT	CASSLLGGDTQYF
TRBJ1-5	13	NA	TRBV15	NA	TGTGCCACCAGCAGAGAGGGAAATCAGCCCCAGCATTTT	CATSREGNQPQHF
TRBJ1-1	13	NA	TRBV28	NA	TGTGCCAGCAGTCCTAGAGGGGGGAGGGGAGCTTTCTTT	CASSPRGGRGAFF
TRBJ2-7	13	NA	TRBV5-1	NA	TGCGCCAGCAGCTTGAGCAGTTCCTACGAGCAGTACTTC	CASSLSSSYEQYF
TRBJ2-5	12	TRBD2	TRBV11-2	NA	TGTGCCAGCAGCTTAGAGGGCGGGAGCGCTTACTTC	CASSLEGGSAYF
TRBJ1-1	13	NA	TRBV19	NA	TGTGCCAGTAGTATACTAGGACTGACTGAAGCTTTCTTT	CASSILGLTEAFF
TRBJ1-2	17	TRBD1	TRBV9	NA	TGTGCCAGCAGCGTAGACCCGGGGACAGGGACCAACTATGGCTACACCTTC	CASSVDPGTGTNYGYTF
TRBJ2-7	13	TRBD1	TRBV27	NA	TGTGCCAGCTCCGGGACAGGGATTAGGGAGCAGTACTTC	CASSGTGIREQYF
TRBJ1-1	13	TRBD1	TRBV7-9	NA	TGTGCCAGCAGCCTACCGACAGGGATTGAAGCTTTCTTT	CASSLPTGIEAFF
TRBJ2-7	14	NA	TRBV9	once	TGTGCCAGCAGCGTAGGCGACAGCCCCTACGAGCAGTACTTC	CASSVGDSPYEQYF
TRBJ2-2	16	NA	TRBV14	few	TGTGCCAGCAGCCACCTGACAGTAACTAACACCGGGGAGCTGTTTTTT	CASSHLTVTNTGELFF
TRBJ1-2	17	TRBD1	TRBV27	NA	TGTGCCAGCAGTCATCGAGGCAAGGGGGCGAATAACTATGGCTACACCTTC	CASSHRGKGANNYGYTF
TRBJ2-7	13	NA	TRBV6-5	NA	TGTGCCAGCAGTTACTCTGGCCCCTACGAGCAGTACTTC	CASSYSGPYEQYF
TRBJ1-2	16	TRBD1	TRBV29-1	NA	TGCAGCGTTTTTAGTAGGCGCACAGGGGGCGCCTATGGCTACACCTTC	CSVFSRRTGGAYGYTF
TRBJ1-1	18	TRBD1	TRBV5-1	NA	TGCGCCAGCAGCTTGGCCCCTGGGACAGGGGCGCGGAACACTGAAGCTTTCTTT	CASSLAPGTGARNTEAFF
TRBJ2-3	20	TRBD1	TRBV19	few	TGTGCCAGCTTGGACAGGGGGGGAGACATGGGCAAGCTACGCACAGATACGCAGTATTTT	CASLDRGGDMGKLRTDTQYF
TRBJ2-1	15	TRBD2	TRBV4-1	NA	TGCGCCAGCAGCTGGACTAGCGGGGGGGTGGATGAGCAGTTCTTC	CASSWTSGGVDEQFF
TRBJ2-7	16	NA	TRBV18	few	TGTGCCAGCTCACCAGCCGGGACGGACCTCTCCTACGAGCAGTACTTC	CASSPAGTDLSYEQYF
TRBJ1-5	15	TRBD1	TRBV27	NA	TGTGCCAGCCGACTAACAGGGGTGGGCAATCAGCCCCAGCATTTT	CASRLTGVGNQPQHF
TRBJ2-7	14	NA	TRBV13	NA	TGTGCCAGCAGCTTGGGCCGCCTTATCTCCGAGCAGTACTTC	CASSLGRLISEQYF
TRBJ2-3	15	NA	TRBV2	NA	TGTGCCAGCAGTCCCCAGCGGGCGGGTCCAGATACGCAGTATTTT	CASSPQRAGPDTQYF
TRBJ1-5	17	TRBD1	TRBV7-9	NA	TGTGCCAGCAGCTTAGGACAGGGGGCGATGGGCAATCAGCCCCAGCATTTT	CASSLGQGAMGNQPQHF
TRBJ1-1	14	NA	TRBV5-4	NA	TGTGCCAGCAGCTTGGAAACGGGGGGCACTGAAGCTTTCTTT	CASSLETGGTEAFF
TRBJ1-1	13	NA	TRBV7-3	NA	TGTGCCAGCAGCTTTTCATGGGAAACTGAAGCTTTCTTT	CASSFSWETEAFF
TRBJ2-7	14	TRBD2	TRBV27	NA	TGTGCCAGCAGTATGACTAGCGGGAGGATCGAGCAGTACTTC	CASSMTSGRIEQYF
TRBJ1-1	14	NA	TRBV4-1	NA	TGCGCCAGCACCCTCAGGGCTGATAACACTGAAGCTTTCTTT	CASTLRADNTEAFF
TRBJ2-7	16	NA	TRBV5-1	NA	TGCGCCAGCAGCTTGGAACGAGGGCTCTCCTCCTACGAGCAGTACTTC	CASSLERGLSSYEQYF
TRBJ2-7	12	NA	TRBV4-1	NA	TGCGCCAGCAGCCACGGTATCAACGAGCAGTACTTC	CASSHGINEQYF
TRBJ1-6	15	NA	TRBV21-1	once	TGTGCCAGCAGCAAATTGGGGGCGAACAATTCACCCCTCCACTTT	CASSKLGANNSPLHF
TRBJ2-3	14	NA	TRBV29-1	NA	TGCAGCGTAATCGGTAGGGGTTGGACAGATACGCAGTATTTT	CSVIGRGWTDTQYF
TRBJ2-1	12	NA	TRBV7-8	NA	TGTGCCAGCAGCCCCGGTATCAATGAGCAGTTCTTC	CASSPGINEQFF
TRBJ2-3	16	NA	TRBV5-4	once	TGTGCCAGCAGCCTTGGGATAGGAGAGGGCACAGATACGCAGTATTTT	CASSLGIGEGTDTQYF
TRBJ2-3	14	NA	TRBV7-3	once	TGTGCCAGCAGCCAATTTGGGAACACAGATACGCAGTATTTT	CASSQFGNTDTQYF
TRBJ2-5	14	TRBD2	TRBV7-9	NA	TGTGCCAGCAGCCAAAGCGGGGTCCAAGAGACCCAGTACTTC	CASSQSGVQETQYF
TRBJ2-1	15	NA	TRBV9	NA	TGTGCCAGCAGCGGTAGCGGAGCATTACACAATGAGCAGTTCTTC	CASSGSGALHNEQFF
TRBJ1-2	10	NA	TRBV9	NA	TGTGCCAGCGCGGGCCGGGGCTACACCTTC	CASAGRGYTF
TRBJ1-1	14	TRBD1	TRBV27	once	TGTGCCAGCAGTTCTGGACAGGGCCACACTGAAGCTTTCTTT	CASSSGQGHTEAFF
TRBJ2-7	16	NA	TRBV11-1	NA	TGTGCCAGCAGCTTAAACCCCGGACAAAGGGGCTACGAGCAGTACTTC	CASSLNPGQRGYEQYF
TRBJ2-3	16	NA	TRBV4-2	NA	TGTGCCAGCAGCCGGGAGGTACAGGACCACACAGATACGCAGTATTTT	CASSREVQDHTDTQYF
TRBJ1-5	12	NA	TRBV10-2	NA	TGCGCCACCAAGACAGAGAATCAGCCCCAGCATTTT	CATKTENQPQHF
TRBJ2-7	13	NA	TRBV9	NA	TGTGCCAGCAGCGTAGTCGCTGGCTACGAGCAGTACTTC	CASSVVAGYEQYF